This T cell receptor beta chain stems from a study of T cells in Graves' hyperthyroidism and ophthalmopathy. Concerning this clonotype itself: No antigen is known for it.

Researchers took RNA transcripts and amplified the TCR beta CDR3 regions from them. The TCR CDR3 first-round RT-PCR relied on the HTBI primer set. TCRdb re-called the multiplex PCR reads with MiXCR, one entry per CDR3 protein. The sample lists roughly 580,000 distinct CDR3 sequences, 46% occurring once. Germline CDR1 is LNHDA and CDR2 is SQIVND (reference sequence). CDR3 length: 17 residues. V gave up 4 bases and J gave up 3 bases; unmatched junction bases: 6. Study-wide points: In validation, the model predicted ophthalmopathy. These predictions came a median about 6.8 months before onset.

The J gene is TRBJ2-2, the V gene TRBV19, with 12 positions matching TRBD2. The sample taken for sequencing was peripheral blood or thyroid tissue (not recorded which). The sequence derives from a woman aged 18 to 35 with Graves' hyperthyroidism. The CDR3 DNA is TGTGCCAGTAGTACCTCTAGCGGGAGGGCCTACACCGGGGAGCTGTTTTTT. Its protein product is CASSTSSGRAYTGELFF.